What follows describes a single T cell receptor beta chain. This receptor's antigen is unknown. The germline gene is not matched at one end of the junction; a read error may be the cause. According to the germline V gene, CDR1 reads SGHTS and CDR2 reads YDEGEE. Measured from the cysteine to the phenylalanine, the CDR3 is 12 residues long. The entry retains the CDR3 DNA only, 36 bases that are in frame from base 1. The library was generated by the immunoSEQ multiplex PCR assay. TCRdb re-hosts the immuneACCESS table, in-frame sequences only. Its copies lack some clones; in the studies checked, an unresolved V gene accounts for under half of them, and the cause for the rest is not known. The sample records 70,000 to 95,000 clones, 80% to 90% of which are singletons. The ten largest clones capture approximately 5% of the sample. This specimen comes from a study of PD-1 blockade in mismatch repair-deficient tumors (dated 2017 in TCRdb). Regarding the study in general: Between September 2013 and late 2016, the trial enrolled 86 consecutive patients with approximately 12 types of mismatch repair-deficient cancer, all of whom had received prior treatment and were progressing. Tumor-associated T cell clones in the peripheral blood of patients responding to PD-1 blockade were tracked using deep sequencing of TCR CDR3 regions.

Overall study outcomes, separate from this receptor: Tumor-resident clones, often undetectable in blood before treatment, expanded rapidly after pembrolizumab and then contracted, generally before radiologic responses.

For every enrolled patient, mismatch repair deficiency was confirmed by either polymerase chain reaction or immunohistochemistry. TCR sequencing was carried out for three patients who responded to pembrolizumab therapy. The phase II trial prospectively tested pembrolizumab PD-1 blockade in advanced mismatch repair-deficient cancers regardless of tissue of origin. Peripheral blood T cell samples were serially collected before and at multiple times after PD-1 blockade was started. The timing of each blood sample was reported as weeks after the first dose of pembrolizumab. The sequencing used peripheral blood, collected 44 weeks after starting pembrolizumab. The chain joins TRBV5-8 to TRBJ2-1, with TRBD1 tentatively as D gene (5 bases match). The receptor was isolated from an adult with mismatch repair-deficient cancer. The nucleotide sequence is TGTGCCAGCAGCTTGGTAGGTGCTTACAGGATCTTC. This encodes CASSLVGAYRIF. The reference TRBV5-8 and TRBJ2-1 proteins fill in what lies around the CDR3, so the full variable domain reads EAGVTQSPTHLIKTRGQQATLRCSPISGHTSVYWYQQALGLGLQFLLWYDEGEERNRGNFPPRFSGRQFPNYSSELNVNALELEDSALYLCASSLVGAYRIFGPGTRLTVL.